This T cell receptor (beta chain) was retrieved from a study of cytomegalovirus exposure and HLA in healthy donors (dated by TCRdb to about 2017). With regard to the full study: An earlier analysis of roughly 570 of the donors reported approximately 280 Gb of sequence data and around 110 million unique TCR beta sequences obtained from roughly 180 million T cells. High-throughput TCR immunosequencing, statistical association of individual TCRs with disease status, and machine learning were combined to predict cytomegalovirus infection status. Using immunosequencing, the study profiled T cell repertoires from 640 or so subjects and related those repertoires to cytomegalovirus serostatus. Among a few hundred genotyped donors of the cohort, an average of about 240,000 unique TCR beta nucleotide sequences were sequenced per donor, 15% to 20% of them non-productive. A later genetic analysis took genome-wide SNP genotypes for about three fifths of the roughly 700 donors and used that subset as a discovery cohort. A later analysis re-analyzed previously published TCR beta repertoires from approximately 700 donors and added high-resolution HLA genotyping to study TCR occurrence patterns. In the later analysis, no new phenotypic data were used to find candidate immune exposures; instead, reliance was placed on TCR beta sequences and their occurrence across donors. Of the roughly 400 genotyped donors, about 80% fell in the genetic ancestry cluster associated with self-reported Caucasian donors. Every discovery cohort repertoire had been produced on one sequencing platform. HLA typing included class I and class II loci at four-digit resolution. Typing coverage differed by locus: A, B, C, DRB1 and DQB1 were typed in about 620-640 donors, DQA1 in 522, DPA1 in approximately 610, and DPB1 in 450 to 490. Several DR-DQ haplotypes were handled as single units for association and clustering because linkage in the cohort was strong. An earlier analysis of 450 to 750 of the donors used high-throughput TCR beta sequencing to judge whether each TCR beta V gene segment behaved as functional or pseudogenic. The study aimed to test whether cataloging public T cell receptors could reveal signatures of past pathogen exposure. Along with the roughly 700-subject first cohort, a separate validation cohort of roughly 110 different subjects was used. Donor age, sex, ethnicity and CMV serostatus were compiled alongside the repertoire data. An early release that covered around 590 HLA-typed donors contained about 300 gigabases of sequencing data and 80 million or so unique TCR sequences.

Looking up the germline V gene yields CDR1 SGHRS and CDR2 YFSETQ. Relative to germline, V is 7 bases shorter and J is 0 bases shorter, with 17 bases between their ends. Reading from cysteine to phenylalanine, the CDR3 counts 15 amino acids. Just the 45-base CDR3 DNA is kept, in frame starting at base 1. The library was made by the immunoSEQ multiplex PCR assay. A mixture of 60 forward primers for TCR Vbeta segments and 13 reverse primers for TCR Jbeta segments was used in the multiplex PCR. The CDR3 region of rearranged TCR beta genes was amplified from genomic DNA with a multiplex PCR assay. The amplified TCR beta libraries were sequenced on the Illumina HiSeq System as 87-base-pair reads. The authors' analysis ran thus. A later analysis counted about 80 million unique TCR beta chains across the 700 or so repertoires, and some 11 million of these chains were shared by at least two donors. A nearest-neighbor algorithm error-corrected the raw reads and collapsed the reads into unique sequences, merging closely related sequences to remove PCR and sequencing errors. To assign V, D and J gene segments, CDR3 sequences were aligned to IMGT reference sequences. For a sequence to be retained, at least a six-nucleotide match to both a V gene segment and a J gene segment was required. A rearrangement was called productive if the CDR3 had no stop codons and remained in frame with V and J, and every other rearrangement was called non-productive. CDR3 was defined by IMGT convention, running from the second conserved V-encoded cysteine to the conserved J-encoded phenylalanine. The earlier analysis of about 590 of the donors excluded sequences that lacked an unambiguous match to a single V gene segment. An earlier analysis of a few hundred of the donors called V segments functional above 56.7% productive rearrangements and segregating when the between-donor standard deviation exceeded 5%. A statistical classification framework was built for diagnosing cytomegalovirus status from the catalog of TCR beta chain sequences. In a later analysis, V and J genes were assigned by comparing TCR nucleotide sequences against IMGT/GENE-DB human TR gene sequences. A later analysis assigned CDR3 sequences and most-parsimonious VDJ recombination scenarios with the TCRdist pipeline. In a later analysis, each TCR beta chain was defined by its CDR3 amino acid sequence together with its V-gene family, and reads lacking a unique V-gene family were excluded. To address suspected cross-contamination and a sequencing artifact, a later analysis removed roughly 580 highly shared, low-generation-probability nucleotide sequences. In a later analysis, a clonal expansion index was calculated for each public chain from normalized within-repertoire ranks of inferred template counts. In a later analysis, generation probabilities were computed using a VDJ recombination model fitted to out-of-frame rearrangements, and the results were checked against IGoR. In a later analysis, TCR-TCR, TCR-HLA and TCR-CMV co-occurrence was scored with hypergeometric tests, and a repertoire-size bias correction was applied to TCR pairs. In a later analysis, false discovery rates were estimated by permuting HLA or CMV assignments 20 times. In a later analysis, co-occurring TCRs were grouped using DBSCAN, and TCRdist sequence similarity was added for clustering within HLA-allele-positive subsets. For co-occurrence clustering, repertoires with fewer than 30,000 or more than 120,000 public chains were excluded, along with five or six repertoires with anomalous nucleotide sharing. Drawn from immuneACCESS, this table holds only the in-frame rearrangements with V and J called that TCRdb kept. Clones are partly lost; checked studies trace under half to an unresolved V gene and leave the rest unexplained. Clone size and the V and J calls come from that table; the DNA yielded D and trimming. Across this sample there are 100,000 to 120,000 clones, with over 70% seen only once. The ten largest account for about 8.3% of the sample.

The investigation overall reported the following: Strong co-occurrence of HLA alleles, especially DR and DQ, made assigning TCR associations to individual alleles difficult. The cohort was sequenced for TCR beta chains only, and without alpha or paired-chain data the features that could be detected were limited. For the cohort, immune exposure information was limited to CMV serostatus. In vitro tests confirmed that a few of the cytomegalovirus-associated TCR beta chains recognize cytomegalovirus antigens. A later analysis found that most CMV-associated TCR beta chains appeared HLA-restricted, with HLA associations seemingly driven largely by CMV exposure. A later analysis found that HLA-associated TCR beta chains were more clonally expanded and had lower generation probabilities than equally common non-associated chains. At a false discovery rate of 0.05, a later analysis linked about 17,000 TCR beta sequences to specific HLA alleles. Across donors, most TCR sequences were observed very rarely, whereas some public TCRs were present in many individuals. In both the original and validation cohorts, the classifier was reported to diagnose cytomegalovirus status with high specificity and sensitivity. V-gene and J-gene trimming of TCR beta chains was associated with a missense DCLRE1C variant in a later genetic analysis, and the association was replicated in an independent cohort. Linkage disequilibrium might explain the correlated functional status among segregating V segments, but an unknown experimental factor could not be excluded. In an earlier analysis of under 600 of the donors, most TCR beta V segments were observed in productive rearrangements about 87% or about 30% of the time, broadly matching IMGT annotations. Because HLA typing was missing for some donors at each locus, association tests included only the typed subset. Because counts were too low, about 17 rarely observed V segments, including chromosome 9 orphons, were excluded from the earlier analysis of around 640 of the donors. According to the authors, the approach could potentially be generalized to other disease states and immunological phenotypes. Some IMGT-functional V segments, including TRBV6-2 and TRBV6-3, could not be told apart with the 87-base-pair reads, so those segments were excluded. A later genetic analysis reported fewer N-insertions in productive TCRs among donors in an Asian-associated ancestry cluster than the roughly 690-donor mean. According to a later analysis, parvovirus B19, influenza, CMV and Epstein-Barr virus appeared linked to several top co-occurrence clusters. According to a later analysis, TCR association rates differed among HLA loci, with DRB1 alleles showing the most associated TCRs and HLA-C alleles showing the fewest. The study gave a list of some 150 TCR beta chains associated with cytomegalovirus. Roughly uniform sequencing depth across donors was assumed in presence/absence analyses, although this assumption may not hold. A further reported finding was that TCR beta sequences accurately predicted the HLA-A and HLA-B alleles for most subjects in the first cohort. A cluster of highly shared sequence variants was judged likely to represent a technical artifact of the sequencing pipeline.

Note on this clone: No antigen is known for it. Base qualities were left out, and no much larger clone turns up one base away.

The cohort was made up of 500 to 800 healthy bone marrow donors. All cohort members were sampled while nominally healthy, although unrecorded immune exposures were likely present. The donor was CMV seropositive and was included in the group of approximately 310 seropositive cohort members. A peripheral blood sample was provided by each donor, and peripheral blood mononuclear cells were used for TCR beta sequencing. The Qiagen DNeasy Blood Extraction Kit was used to extract genomic DNA from the blood cell samples. Sequenced material: PBMCs. The clonotype was recovered from a woman between 35 and 50 years old in good health and CMV-seropositive. Here the chain combines TRBV5-1 and TRBJ2-7; D gene: possibly TRBD2, on 8 matching bases. CDR3 reads: CASPGGGMSSYEQYF. The DNA sequence follows: TGCGCCAGCCCGGGAGGGGGCATGAGCTCCTACGAGCAGTACTTC.